The TCR beta chain under discussion was sequenced for a study of blood T cell repertoires in COVID-19 (dated by TCRdb to the early 2020s). For the study in its entirety: Samples from collaborators originated in the United States, Italy and Spain and spanned both the acute and convalescent phases of COVID-19. The material from the prospective study consisted of cDNA or gDNA derived from T cells, B-cell-depleted T cells, or PBMCs. Deeply sampled blood TCRbeta repertoires from subjects exposed to, actively infected with, or recovered from COVID-19 were included in the dataset. The repertoires were released in a freely available public database intended as a resource for research on the immune response to SARS-CoV-2. Samples came from the ongoing ImmuneRACE study (first 160 participants) plus 1,254 subjects from 6 global collaborators. Nearly every sample came with metadata listing a de-identified subject ID, COVID-19 status, age in years and sex. Where available, HLA class I and class II types were taken from metadata supplied by the sample provider and were not determined by assay-based typing. Overall results and qualifications from the work: How much clinical and demographic metadata was included differed by source and by participant, and the metadata was provided uncurated.

From the cysteine up to the phenylalanine, the CDR3 has a length of 16 residues. Only the CDR3 region is kept as DNA, spanning 48 bases read in frame from base 1. V and J lose 8 bases and 2 bases, and a span of 20 bases separates them. The germline V gene provides CDR1 MDHEN and CDR2 SYDVKM. Each collaborating institution followed its own protocols to collect whole blood in K2EDTA tubes. For TCRbeta analysis, collaborators shipped samples in one of three forms: frozen whole blood, isolated PBMCs, or DNA extracted from either of those sample types. TCRbeta CDR3 regions were amplified from genomic DNA using the immunoSEQ Assay, a bias-controlled multiplex PCR. From the authors' description of their analysis: Nucleated cell counts per sample were estimated from amplification of reference gene primers within the assay. Sequence reads were collapsed and filtered to measure the absolute abundance of every unique TCRbeta CDR3 rearrangement. For each sample, productive Simpson clonality was calculated as the square root of Simpson's diversity index across productive rearrangements. Here the immuneACCESS table is served through TCRdb, limited to in-frame sequences with V and J called. Missing clones are a known gap in these copies; in checked studies unresolved V genes cover under half, and the rest lacks a known reason. V and J calls and clone size are copied from that table; D and trimming were computed from the DNA. In all, the sample holds some 39,000 clones, and 90% of those were seen once. 5% to 6% of the sample lies in the top ten.

Comments on this clone: Its antigen is currently not known. Base qualities are not at hand, and no much larger clone is one base apart.

Specimen: peripheral blood. This chain is built from TRBV28 and TRBJ2-3; the D gene is perhaps TRBD1, from 6 matching bases. The receptor comes from a human donor in a cohort sampled during active COVID-19. The nucleotide sequence is TGTGCCAGCGCATTCCTAGAGGACAGCTCCACAGATACGCAGTATTTT. Its translation reads: CASAFLEDSSTDTQYF.